The TCR beta chain described here comes from a study of cytomegalovirus exposure and HLA in healthy donors. On this clone itself: Its antigen is unknown.

Findings of the study overall: Certain sequence variants were highly shared and formed a cluster, and this cluster was likely a sequencing artifact. In a later analysis, HLA-associated beta chains showed higher expansion and lower generation probabilities than comparable chains. DRB1 had the most TCR associations and HLA-C the fewest, a later analysis found, with rates varying by HLA locus. Roughly uniform depth of sequencing across donors was assumed in presence/absence analyses.

Amplification used 60 Vbeta primers and 13 Jbeta primers. Assay used: immunoSEQ multiplex PCR; TCRdb lists only in-frame clones, some missing. The sample holds 89,000 or so clones, 77% seen once. J gave up 4 bases and V 3 bases, and 8 bases lay outside the gene matches. Germline CDR1 MNHNS, CDR2 SASEGT. CDR3 length equals 15 residues. The source is a boy younger than 18 in good health and CMV-seronegative. The sequencing input was PBMCs. The chain joins TRBV6-1 to TRBJ2-7; 8 bases are a match to TRBD1. CDR3 coding DNA: TGTGCCAGCAGTGACGCCGGGACAGGCCGTTACGAGCAGTACTTC. Protein product: CASSDAGTGRYEQYF.